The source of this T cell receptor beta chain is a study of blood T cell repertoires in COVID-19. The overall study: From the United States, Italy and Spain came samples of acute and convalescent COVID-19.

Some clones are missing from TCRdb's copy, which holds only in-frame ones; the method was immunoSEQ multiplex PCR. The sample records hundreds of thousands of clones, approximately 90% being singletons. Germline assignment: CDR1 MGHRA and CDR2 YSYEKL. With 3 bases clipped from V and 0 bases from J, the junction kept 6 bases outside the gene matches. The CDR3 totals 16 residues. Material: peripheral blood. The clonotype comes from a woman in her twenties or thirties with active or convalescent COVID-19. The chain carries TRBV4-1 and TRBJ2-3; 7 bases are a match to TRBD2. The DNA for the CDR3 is TGCGCCAGCAGCCATCTGTCCGGGGGGAGCACAGATACGCAGTATTTT. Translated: CASSHLSGGSTDTQYF.